The 32 T cell receptor beta chains listed next were all sequenced from one sample in a study of blood T cells in healthy people across ages (dated by TCRdb to about 2015). Receptor libraries were prepared by 5' RACE. Instrument used: Illumina HiSeq 2500. A second 7 to 11 cycle PCR used a sample-barcoded 5' primer and a J-beta primer mix. TCRdb cleaned the public reads at Q25 with fastp, built clones with MiXCR and kept in-frame beta chains. Every entry covers one CDR3 protein and lists the most common genes and DNA from its rows. The sample profile shows 1.2 million to 1.5 million distinct CDR3 sequences; 42% of them were found once. Of the sample, less than 8% is held by the ten largest clones. The sample taken for sequencing was blood. The receptor source for this set is a young woman in good health.

This clonotype was observed a handful of times. CDR3 sequence (DNA): TGCAGTGCTAGAAGTGGGCTAAGCACAGATACGCAGTATTTT. It is translated as CSARSGLSTDTQYF. V gene TRBV20-1 combines with J gene TRBJ2-3, with unresolved D. From germline, CDR1 is DFQATT and CDR2 SNEGSKA (reference sequence). Trimming pared 2 bases from V and 0 bases from J, leaving 9 bases between. This CDR3 comprises 14 residues.

The rearrangement uses TRBV4-1 and TRBJ2-5; possible D gene TRBD1, 6 bases. This CDR3 region has 16 residues. V was clipped by 1 base and J by 11 bases, with 23 bases between them. Germline V gives CDR1 MGHRA, CDR2 YSYEKL. The CDR3 loop is CASSQVFRDRHIGQYF. The CDR3 DNA is TGCGCCAGCAGCCAAGTGTTTCGTGACAGGCATATTGGGCAGTACTTC.

The V and J genes are TRBV20-1 and TRBJ2-3; D is ambiguous. This CDR3 spans 14 amino acids. Trimming shortened V by 3 bases and J by 0 bases, and 10 bases separated the two germline ends. Germline CDR1 is DFQATT and CDR2 is SNEGSKA (reference sequence). The CDR3 here is CSARGLPSTDTQYF. The CDR3 coding sequence is TGCAGTGCTAGGGGCCTACCTAGCACAGATACGCAGTATTTT.

The chain carries TRBV2 and TRBJ2-3; D is ambiguous. Trimming cost V 2 bases and J 0 bases, with 12 bases left between them. Per germline, CDR1 SNHLY and CDR2 FYNNEI. The CDR3 is made up of 16 amino acids. CDR3 nucleotides: TGTGCCAGCAGTGAATCGGGTCGTATCAGCACAGATACGCAGTATTTT. It codes for CASSESGRISTDTQYF.

This clonotype occurred a few times. This rearrangement joins TRBV6-2 or TRBV6-3 to TRBJ2-7; D gene uncertain. The CDR3 spans 13 residues. CDR1 MNHEY and CDR2 SVGEGT come from the germline V gene. Between the trimmed V and J ends, which lost 5 bases and 0 bases, there was a span of 8 bases. Here the CDR3 reads CASSVEYSYEQYF. In DNA form, the CDR3 reads TGTGCCAGCAGTGTTGAGTACTCCTACGAGCAGTACTTC.

This clonotype has more than one count but fewer than ten. V usage is TRBV3-1 and J usage is TRBJ1-1, with 7 bases identical to TRBD1. J gave up 4 bases and V 1 base, and 6 bases lay outside the gene matches. Germline CDR1 reads LGHDT; CDR2 reads YNNKEL (reference sequence). CDR3 length equals 15 residues. As DNA, the CDR3 is TGTGCCAGCAGCCAAGTTAATGCAGGGGGCACTGAAGCTTTCTTT. This sequence encodes CASSQVNAGGTEAFF.

This clonotype was observed a few times. V usage is TRBV4-1 and J usage is TRBJ2-7; the match to TRBD2 covers 10 bases. From germline, CDR1 is MGHRA and CDR2 YSYEKL. V lost 0 bases to trimming and J lost 2 bases; unmatched junction nucleotides: 13. This CDR3 comprises 19 residues. CDR3 amino acids: CASSQDNGSGRYHTYEQYF. The DNA for the CDR3 is TGCGCCAGCAGCCAAGATAATGGTAGCGGGAGGTATCATACCTACGAGCAGTACTTC.

The chain is built from TRBV2 and TRBJ1-2, with D unclear. The germline CDR1 and CDR2 sequences are SNHLY and FYNNEI. The V gene lost 8 bases and the J gene lost 6 bases, with 10 bases spanning the gap. This CDR3 is built from 11 residues. CDR3: CASRVRDGYTF. As DNA, the CDR3 is TGTGCCAGCCGGGTGAGGGATGGCTACACCTTC.

This sequence joins TRBV15 and TRBJ2-7; no firm D call. Germline lookup yields CDR1 LNHNV and CDR2 YYDKDF (reference sequence). V was cut by 8 bases and J by 4 bases, with 15 bases left in between. The length of the CDR3 is 13 residues. The CDR3 loop reads CATGRPLEYEQYF. The CDR3 coding sequence is TGTGCCACCGGGCGGCCCCTTGAATACGAGCAGTACTTC.

The chain couples TRBV5-1 to TRBJ1-1, with D perhaps TRBD1 (6 bases). CDR3 length: 21 residues. Germline CDR1 and CDR2: SGHRS and YFSETQ. V gave up 0 bases and J gave up 2 bases, with 29 bases separating them. CDR3 loop: CASSLAFLGQKGVKSNTEAFF. The CDR3 DNA follows: TGCGCCAGCAGCTTGGCCTTTCTAGGACAGAAGGGAGTTAAGAGTAACACTGAAGCTTTCTTT.

About this clonotype itself: The junction does not match germline at one end; this may be a read error. The genes are TRBV10-3 and TRBJ2-1; 12 bases match TRBD2. There are 15 residues in the CDR3. Per the germline V gene, CDR1 is ENHRY and CDR2 is SYGVKD. The CDR3 sequence is CAVSTGLAGTVEQFF. CDR3 DNA: TGTGCCGTCAGCACAGGACTAGCGGGGACGGTTGAGCAGTTCTTC.

In its sample, this clonotype was seen a few times. The chain uses TRBV6-1 and TRBJ2-3, with 7 bases that match TRBD1. Per the germline V gene, CDR1 is MNHNS and CDR2 is SASEGT. The CDR3 runs 17 residues. The ends lost 6 bases at V and 4 bases at J; junction bases unmatched: 16. CDR3 region: CASSPLPGQQSPDTQYF. The DNA for the CDR3 is TGTGCCAGCAGCCCACTACCGGGACAGCAGAGCCCAGATACGCAGTATTTT.

J is TRBJ2-1 and V is TRBV20-1, with 9 bases aligning to TRBD2. The germline V gene has CDR1 DFQATT and CDR2 SNEGSKA (reference sequence). The CDR3 is made up of 14 amino acids. V was pared by 8 bases and J by 12 bases, with 17 bases of the junction left unmatched. CDR3 in amino acids: CSTPGTSHKVVQFF. In nucleotides, the CDR3 is TGCAGTACTCCCGGGACTAGCCACAAGGTTGTGCAGTTCTTC.

The chain has TRBV18 and TRBJ2-1; 10 bases are shared with TRBD2. The CDR3 extends over 16 amino acids. Looked up from germline, CDR1 is KGHSH and CDR2 is LQKENI. Unmatched junction bases numbered 4, after V lost 0 bases and J lost 5 bases. CDR3 nucleotide sequence: TGTGCCAGCTCACCACCGGCTAGCGGGAGTAACAATGAGCAGTTCTTC. It specifies CASSPPASGSNNEQFF.

The rearrangement links TRBV27 to TRBJ2-1; D unclear. V was clipped by 5 bases and J by 0 bases, with 14 bases between them. The CDR3 has 16 residues. Germline V gene lookup returns CDR1 MNHEY and CDR2 SMNVEV (reference sequence). Here the CDR3 DNA reads TGTGCCAGCAGTGCTAAGACTGTAAGCTCCTACAATGAGCAGTTCTTC. This encodes CASSAKTVSSYNEQFF.

The CDR3: CAISESGSGGARDTQYF. The DNA of the CDR3 is TGTGCCATCAGTGAGTCGGGGAGCGGGGGGGCCCGAGATACGCAGTATTTT. The chain recombines TRBV10-3 with TRBJ2-3, with 10 bases matching TRBD2. This CDR3 is 17 amino acids long. V lost 0 bases to trimming and J lost 5 bases; unmatched junction nucleotides: 8. Germline-derived CDR1 and CDR2 are ENHRY and SYGVKD.

The chain recombines TRBV29-1 with TRBJ1-1; 9 nucleotides match TRBD1. Germline-derived CDR1 and CDR2 are SQVTM and ANQGSEA. The CDR3 loop spans 12 amino acids. The V segment lost 7 bases and the J segment 6 bases; nucleotides outside the gene matches: 6. This CDR3 reads CSAGQGKSEAFF. CDR3 in DNA: TGCAGCGCTGGACAGGGGAAATCTGAAGCTTTCTTT.

The chain joins TRBV3-1 to TRBJ2-1, with 9 positions matching TRBD2. V shed 1 base, J shed 5 bases, and the junction held 3 bases outside the gene matches. There are 15 residues in the CDR3. Germline V gene sequence: CDR1 LGHDT, CDR2 YNNKEL (reference sequence). The CDR3 coding sequence is TGTGCCAGCAGCCAAGGACTAGCGGCTAACAATGAGCAGTTCTTC. Translated: CASSQGLAANNEQFF.

The chain is built from TRBV28 and TRBJ2-7; 11 positions agree with TRBD1. The J call is doubtful: the DNA matches TRBJ2-5 better. This CDR3 comprises 19 residues. Germline values: CDR1 MDHEN, CDR2 SYDVKM. The CDR3 sequence: CASSSAPGTGGDIEETQYF. The CDR3 DNA reads as TGTGCCAGCAGTTCCGCCCCCGGGACAGGGGGTGACATCGAGGAGACCCAGTACTTC.

A few counts support this clonotype. The rearrangement joins TRBV28 to TRBJ1-1; a possible D gene is TRBD1 (6 bases). The CDR3 length is 15 residues. The germline V and J ends were trimmed by 0 bases and 3 bases, with 11 bases remaining between them. Germline assignment: CDR1 MDHEN and CDR2 SYDVKM. The CDR3 protein is CASSLWAGEDTEAFF. CDR3 DNA: TGTGCCAGCAGTTTATGGGCAGGGGAGGACACTGAAGCTTTCTTT.

The table lists this clonotype with a few counts. The V gene is TRBV15, the J gene TRBJ1-6, with 7 bases matching TRBD1. In germline, CDR1 is LNHNV, CDR2 YYDKDF (reference sequence). CDR3 length: 14 amino acids. Germline trimming cut 10 bases from V and 6 bases from J; bases unmatched to any gene: 9. The CDR3: CAIGRQGFNSPLHF. In DNA, the CDR3 is TGTGCCATCGGTAGACAGGGCTTTAATTCACCCCTCCACTTT.

This chain connects TRBV20-1 to TRBJ2-1; D assignment may be TRBD1 or TRBD2 (5 bases each). Germline CDR1 DFQATT, CDR2 SNEGSKA (reference sequence). V dropped 6 bases and J dropped 15 bases, with 30 bases sitting between them. This CDR3 comprises 15 residues. The CDR3 sequence is CSAPSGTALEETRFF. CDR3 in DNA: TGCAGTGCACCGTCGGGGACCGCCTTGGAAGAGACCCGGTTCTTC.

V is TRBV4-1 and J is TRBJ2-3, with D uncertain. Germline V gives CDR1 MGHRA, CDR2 YSYEKL. CDR3 length: 20 amino acids. Trimming took 1 base from V and 2 from J, leaving 25 bases between them. CDR3 sequence reads: CASSQVGWRPHPEPTDTQYF. The DNA of the CDR3 is TGCGCCAGCAGCCAAGTAGGCTGGCGGCCTCATCCCGAACCCACAGATACGCAGTATTTT.

This clonotype was detected only a few times. The rearrangement joins TRBV14 to TRBJ2-3, with 13 bases fitting TRBD2. The CDR3 is 16 amino acids. CDR1 and CDR2 (germline): SGHDN, FVKESK. The ends lost 4 bases at V and 4 bases at J; junction bases unmatched: 5. The CDR3 nucleotides are TGTGCCAGCAGCCTGGGACTAGCGGGGCCTTCAGATACGCAGTATTTT. This codes for CASSLGLAGPSDTQYF. The variable domain in full, with the rest retrieved from reference TRBV14 and TRBJ2-3, is EAGVTQFPSHSVIEKGQTVTLRCDPISGHDNLYWYRRVMGKEIKFLLHFVKESKQDESGMPNNRFLAERTGGTYSTLKVQPAELEDSGVYFCASSLGLAGPSDTQYFGPGTRLTVL.

The CDR3 spells CASSQDMLAGFPPTQYF. The CDR3 nucleotides read TGCGCCAGCAGCCAAGATATGCTAGCGGGGTTTCCACCTACGCAGTATTTT. V and J are TRBV4-1 and TRBJ2-3, with 9 nucleotides matching TRBD2. The J segment lost 8 bases and the V segment lost 0 bases, leaving 12 bases of the junction unmatched. CDR1 is MGHRA and CDR2 is YSYEKL in the germline V gene. The CDR3 is 17 amino acids.

This chain connects TRBV10-3 to TRBJ1-1, with unresolved D. This CDR3 has 15 amino acids. Germline V gives CDR1 ENHRY, CDR2 SYGVKD. Trimming stripped 3 bases from V and 1 base from J, with 12 bases between. The CDR3 coding sequence is TGTGCCATCAGTGACCCCATCGGGGAGAACACTGAAGCTTTCTTT. It codes for CAISDPIGENTEAFF.

This clonotype was seen a handful of times. The V and J genes are TRBV7-2 and TRBJ1-2; D gene ambiguous. With 5 bases removed from V and 0 bases from J, the gap between germline ends came to 13 bases. CDR3 length: 15 amino acids. CDR1 and CDR2 (germline): SGHTA, FQGNSA. The chain's CDR3 is CASSPGVGTNYGYTF. The DNA for the CDR3 is TGTGCCAGCAGCCCCGGAGTAGGGACTAACTATGGCTACACCTTC.

This clonotype has a handful of counts. The chain recombines TRBV7-9 with TRBJ2-7; D gene ambiguous. Germline V CDR1 and CDR2: SEHNR, FQNEAQ (reference sequence). The CDR3 is 15 amino acids. The V end was cut by 1 base, the J end by 6 bases, with 16 bases between. DNA for the CDR3: TGTGCCAGCAGCTTAGATGCCGGTCTTTCCCCCGAGCAGTACTTC. It specifies CASSLDAGLSPEQYF. Drawing the rest from reference TRBV7-9 and TRBJ2-7, the complete variable domain is DTGVSQNPRHKITKRGQNVTFRCDPISEHNRLYWYRQTLGQGPEFLTYFQNEAQLEKSRLLSDRFSAERPKGSFSTLEIQRTEQGDSAMYLCASSLDAGLSPEQYFGPGTRLTVT.

As regards this clonotype: An end of the junction does not agree with germline; a read error may underlie this. The gene calls are TRBV20-1 and TRBJ1-1; D is unresolved. This CDR3 is built from 12 residues. CDR1 is DFQATT and CDR2 is SNEGSKA in the germline V gene (reference sequence). The CDR3 DNA is TGCAATGCTCCCCGGCCGAACACTGAAGCTTTCTTT. Translated: CNAPRPNTEAFF.

The chain employs TRBV27 and TRBJ2-7, with D perhaps matching TRBD1 (5 bases). In germline, CDR1 is MNHEY, CDR2 SMNVEV (reference sequence). V was cut by 3 bases and J by 3 bases, with 15 bases left in between. The CDR3 loop spans 15 amino acids. The DNA of the CDR3 is TGTGCCAGCAGTTTCTCGCCAGGGCAGGACTACGAGCAGTACTTC. Its protein is CASSFSPGQDYEQYF.

The chain has TRBV4-1 and TRBJ1-6; D is undetermined. V dropped 5 bases and J dropped 8 bases, with 10 bases sitting between them. In germline, CDR1 is MGHRA, CDR2 YSYEKL. The CDR3 length is 13 residues. CDR3 nucleotides: TGCGCCAGCAGCTACAGACGGGATTCACCCCTCCACTTT. Translation: CASSYRRDSPLHF.

This clonotype was detected only a few times. The rearrangement joins TRBV7-2 to TRBJ2-5; 8 positions match TRBD2. V dropped 2 bases and J dropped 0; count of bases not matched to a gene: 5. CDR1 is SGHTA and CDR2 is FQGNSA in the germline V gene. CDR3 length equals 16 residues. The CDR3 region has the DNA TGTGCCAGCAGCTTATTCGGACTAGCAAACCAAGAGACCCAGTACTTC. Translation gives CASSLFGLANQETQYF.